Presented here are 5 T cell receptor beta chains from one specimen sequenced in a study of blood T cells in healthy people across ages. Then a second PCR, running roughly 7 to 11 cycles, was carried out with a sample-barcoded 5' primer and a J-beta primer mix. From the 5' RACE reads, TCRdb called clonotypes with MiXCR, one entry per CDR3 protein. Among 2 million or so distinct CDR3 sequences listed, about 50% were seen once. Sequencing was done on a sample of blood. The receptors come from a middle-aged woman in good health.

This sequence joins TRBV6-2 or TRBV6-3 and TRBJ2-5; the match to TRBD1 covers 8 bases. V trimming: 10 bases; J trimming: 5 bases; junction bases outside the gene matches: 12. CDR1 MNHEY and CDR2 SVGEGT come from the germline V gene. CDR3 length: 14 residues. CDR3: CAIRAQGAFETQYF. CDR3 nucleotides: TGTGCCATACGCGCGCAGGGGGCGTTTGAGACCCAGTACTTC.

The chain combines TRBV20-1 with TRBJ1-5, with 7 bases aligning to TRBD1. The V segment lost 5 bases and the J segment 5 bases; nucleotides outside the gene matches: 6. CDR3 length: 13 residues. The germline V gene encodes CDR1 DFQATT and CDR2 SNEGSKA (reference sequence). The CDR3 here is CSAPHRGDQPQHF. DNA for the CDR3: TGCAGTGCTCCTCACAGGGGCGATCAGCCCCAGCATTTT.

The chain couples TRBV7-2 to TRBJ1-2; D gene uncertain. Per germline, CDR1 SGHTA and CDR2 FQGNSA. The CDR3 length is 16 residues. V dropped 3 bases and J dropped 2 bases, with 16 bases sitting between them. This CDR3 reads CASSFIPAILNYGYTF. CDR3 bases: TGTGCCAGCAGCTTTATCCCAGCGATCCTAAACTATGGCTACACCTTC. Using reference TRBV7-2 and TRBJ1-2 for the parts outside the CDR3, the full variable domain is GAGVSQSPSNKVTEKGKDVELRCDPISGHTALYWYRQSLGQGLEFLIYFQGNSAPDKSGLPSDRFSAERTGGSVSTLTIQRTQQEDSAVYLCASSFIPAILNYGYTFGSGTRLTVV.

This rearrangement joins TRBV28 to TRBJ2-4; maybe TRBD2 (6 bases). Germline-derived CDR1 and CDR2 are MDHEN and SYDVKM. Deletions cut 4 bases from V and 7 bases from J, with 32 bases between. This CDR3 contains 20 residues. CDR3 coding DNA: TGTGCCAGCAGTTCAATCCGGGTATTCGGCGGGGTTTTGAGTTGGAACATTCAGTACTTC. It is translated as CASSSIRVFGGVLSWNIQYF.

A few counts support this clonotype. The rearrangement joins TRBV20-1 to TRBJ2-1; a possible D gene is TRBD1 (5 bases). The ends were cut back, 3 bases at V and 4 bases at J, with 16 bases in the middle. The CDR3 runs to 15 residues. CDR1 and CDR2 from the germline V gene are DFQATT and SNEGSKA (reference sequence). The CDR3 loop is CSASSTVDGYNEQFF. As DNA, the CDR3 is TGCAGTGCTAGCTCGACAGTAGACGGTTACAATGAGCAGTTCTTC.